The following is a T cell receptor beta chain sequence with its context. Antigen specificity is unknown. V shed 3 bases and J shed 8 bases, with 10 bases lying between them. This CDR3 contains 13 residues. The germline CDR1 and CDR2 sequences are KGHSH and LQKENI. The sample's time point: week 35, safety follow-up. A single vaccine dose contained 300 ug of mutant IDH1 20-mer peptide, and topical imiquimod was used with it. The vaccination schedule gave patients eight doses in weeks 1, 3, 5, 7, 11, 15, 19 and 23. Generated by immunoSEQ multiplex PCR, the TCRdb table keeps only in-frame clones and is missing some. The repertoire has 45,000 or so clones, 80% to 85% of them found once; the top ten carry about 4.5%. This entry comes from a study of a mutant IDH1 vaccine in newly diagnosed glioma. Study in general: Patients got radiotherapy, temozolomide, or both beforehand, and most got both.

J is TRBJ2-2 and V is TRBV18; no definite D call. Sequencing used PBMCs, obtained from a glioma patient whose treatment included an IDH1 peptide vaccine. The TCR originated in a woman in her forties with glioma. Some clones in this sample may be carry-over from other donors' samples. The CDR3 here is CASSPQEGGELFF. The CDR3 region has the DNA TGTGCCAGCTCACCGCAAGAAGGAGGGGAGCTGTTTTTT.